Following are 10 T cell receptor beta chains from one sample sequenced in a study of PD-L1 blockade in urothelial cancer. The time point was: pretreatment peripheral blood. Sequenced by immunoSEQ multiplex PCR; TCRdb stores in-frame clones only, minus some. The sample yields tens of thousands of clones, around 80% seen once. The material was PBMCs, obtained around atezolizumab (anti-PD-L1) treatment. These receptors originate from a man between 70 and 80 years old with urothelial cancer.

The count of this clone is one. The rearrangement joins TRBV5-6 to TRBJ2-1; 12 bases map to TRBD2. V lost 1 base, J lost 5 bases, and 4 bases stayed unmatched. The CDR3 totals 16 residues. The V gene's germline CDR1 is SGHDT and CDR2 YYEEEE. DNA for the CDR3: TGTGCCAGCAGCTTGTGGACTAGCGGGACCCACAATGAGCAGTTCTTC. It yields the protein CASSLWTSGTHNEQFF.

This clone was found once. This chain links TRBV18 with TRBJ1-4; no clear D. V dropped 3 bases and J dropped 8 bases, with 10 bases sitting between them. In germline, CDR1 is KGHSH, CDR2 LQKENI. The CDR3 totals 13 residues. CDR3 DNA: TGTGCCAGCTCACCGTCGATAGAAGAAAAACTGTTTTTT. Translated, it gives CASSPSIEEKLFF.

The chain carries TRBV4-3 and TRBJ2-5; TRBD1 matches at 8 bases. Germline loops: CDR1 LGHNA, CDR2 YSLEER. This CDR3 region has 17 residues. V dropped 0 bases and J dropped 0; count of bases not matched to a gene: 6. The CDR3, as DNA: TGCGCCAGCAGCCAAGAATCAGGGGGCCTGTACCAAGAGACCCAGTACTTC. Protein: CASSQESGGLYQETQYF.

The table lists this clone with a few counts. The chain is built from TRBV6-5 and TRBJ2-5; D is perhaps TRBD2 (7 bases). Trimming cost V 0 bases and J 4 bases, with 15 bases left between them. The germline CDR1 and CDR2 sequences are MNHEY and SVGAGI. The CDR3 runs to 16 residues. The CDR3 region is CASSYSGSGGRETQYF. CDR3 nucleotide sequence: TGTGCCAGCAGTTACTCTGGGTCCGGGGGGCGAGAGACCCAGTACTTC.

Within the sample, this clone is medium-sized. The chain has TRBV19 and TRBJ2-7; 7 bases line up with TRBD1. With 3 bases clipped from V and 7 bases from J, the junction kept 3 bases outside the gene matches. The CDR3 length is 12 residues. CDR1 is LNHDA and CDR2 is SQIVND in the germline V gene (reference sequence). The CDR3: CASSIATGEQYF. The CDR3 coding sequence is TGTGCCAGTAGTATTGCGACAGGGGAGCAGTACTTC.

The chain employs TRBV7-2 and TRBJ2-7, with a weak D call TRBD1 (5 bases). The germline V and J ends were trimmed by 1 base and 4 bases, with 23 bases remaining between them. Germline V gene data show CDR1 as SGHTA and CDR2 as FQGNSA. The CDR3 spans 18 residues. Here the CDR3 reads CASSLESVIGQSIYEQYF. CDR3 in DNA: TGTGCCAGCAGCTTAGAAAGTGTGATCGGACAATCTATTTACGAGCAGTACTTC.

The chain recombines TRBV13 with TRBJ2-5; a weak D match, TRBD2 (7 bases). V was cut by 5 bases and J by 5 bases, with 21 bases left in between. CDR1 is PRHDT, CDR2 FYEKMQ, per germline (reference sequence). CDR3 length: 16 amino acids. The CDR3 reads CASSPRGGPRRETQYF. The CDR3 region has the DNA TGTGCCAGCAGCCCAAGGGGGGGGCCTCGGCGGGAGACCCAGTACTTC.

This clone was recorded once. The chain combines TRBV6-1 with TRBJ2-7; no definite D call. With 6 bases removed from V and 7 bases from J, the gap between germline ends came to 16 bases. The CDR3 totals 13 residues. The germline CDR1 and CDR2 sequences are MNHNS and SASEGT. The CDR3 bases are TGTGCCAGCAGCGAAAACCGACGGAGAGAGCAGTACTTC. This gives the protein CASSENRRREQYF.

The chain couples TRBV5-5 to TRBJ1-1; D may be TRBD1 (6 bases). This CDR3 has 15 residues. Per the germline V gene, CDR1 is SGHKS and CDR2 is YYEKEE (reference sequence). Trimming took off 0 bases at V and 0 bases at J, with 9 bases between the two ends. CDR3 coding DNA: TGTGCCAGCAGCTTGGTGGGGGCAATGAACACTGAAGCTTTCTTT. This sequence encodes CASSLVGAMNTEAFF.

This clone has just one count. V is TRBV12-5 and J is TRBJ2-2, with a tentative D call TRBD2 (6 bases). The CDR3 loop spans 15 amino acids. Trimming took 5 bases from V and 7 from J, leaving 17 bases between them. Germline lookup yields CDR1 LGHNT and CDR2 FRNRAP. The CDR3 region has the DNA TGTGCTAGTGGTCCCCGGGACTCAAGCTACGGGGAGCTGTTTTTT. This translates into CASGPRDSSYGELFF.